This T cell receptor (beta chain) was identified in a study of cytomegalovirus exposure and HLA in healthy donors (TCRdb year 2017). With respect to the entire study: An earlier analysis of around 600 of the donors reported 250 to 350 Gb of sequence data and around 120 million unique TCR beta sequences from roughly 180 million T cells. Rather than using new phenotypic data, the later analysis identified candidate immune exposures from TCR beta sequences and from how often those sequences occurred across donors. An earlier analysis of nearly 600 of the donors applied high-throughput TCR beta sequencing to assess whether each TCR beta V gene segment acted as functional or pseudogenic. The study aimed to test whether signatures of past pathogen exposure could be identified by cataloging public T cell receptors. The T cell repertoires of several hundred subjects were profiled by immunosequencing and related to cytomegalovirus serostatus. Among approximately 370 genotyped donors of the cohort, an average of approximately 200,000 unique TCR beta nucleotide sequences was sequenced per donor, of which 15% to 20% were non-productive. Among the roughly 400 genotyped donors, under 90% belonged to the genetic ancestry cluster associated with self-reported Caucasian donors. Typing coverage differed by locus: A, B, C, DRB1 and DQB1 were typed in roughly 620-630 donors, DQA1 in around 500, DPA1 in approximately 610, and DPB1 in just under 480. An early release covering more than 500 HLA-typed donors comprised about 300 gigabases of sequencing data and some 79 million unique TCR sequences. Every repertoire in the discovery cohort had been generated on one and the same sequencing platform. About five DR-DQ haplotypes were treated as single units for association and clustering because of strong linkage in the cohort. The study combined high-throughput TCR immunosequencing, statistical association of individual TCRs with disease status, and machine learning to predict cytomegalovirus infection status. Alongside the repertoire data, information on donor age, sex, ethnicity and CMV serostatus was compiled. Along with the approximately 700-subject first cohort, a separate validation cohort of over a hundred different subjects was used. In a later analysis, previously published TCR beta repertoires from 666 donors were re-analyzed and high-resolution HLA genotyping was added so that TCR occurrence patterns could be studied. A later genetic analysis used genome-wide SNP genotypes for about 60% of the roughly 700 donors, treating that subset as a discovery cohort. HLA typing covered class I and class II loci at four-digit resolution. The paper's findings and limits, for the study overall: In a later analysis, HLA-associated TCR beta chains were found to be more clonally expanded and to have lower generation probabilities than equally common non-associated chains. Most TCR sequences were seen in very few donors, while some public TCRs were found in many individuals. The study listed 150 to 200 TCR beta chains as associated with cytomegalovirus. In this cohort, only TCR beta chains were sequenced, and detectable features were limited by the absence of alpha or paired-chain data. According to a later analysis, most CMV-associated TCR beta chains appeared to be HLA-restricted, and the HLA associations seemed to be driven largely by CMV exposure. In a later analysis, several top co-occurrence clusters were reported to appear linked to parvovirus B19, influenza, CMV and Epstein-Barr virus. The 87-base-pair reads could not distinguish some IMGT-functional V segments, including TRBV6-2 and TRBV6-3, so those segments were excluded. Linkage disequilibrium might explain the correlated functional status among segregating V segments, but an unknown experimental factor could not be ruled out. The authors suggested that the approach could potentially be generalized to other disease states and immunological phenotypes. A cluster of highly shared sequence variants was judged likely to represent a technical artifact of the sequencing pipeline. A later genetic analysis reported fewer N-insertions in productive TCRs among donors in an Asian-associated ancestry cluster than the approximately 670-donor mean. In vitro tests confirmed that three of the cytomegalovirus-associated TCR beta chains recognize cytomegalovirus antigens. Presence/absence analyses assumed roughly uniform sequencing depth across donors, an assumption that may not hold. Because HLA typing was missing for some donors at each locus, association tests included only the typed subset. A further reported finding was that TCR beta sequences accurately predicted the HLA-A and HLA-B alleles for most subjects in the first cohort. An association between a missense DCLRE1C variant and V-gene and J-gene trimming of TCR beta chains was found in a later genetic analysis and replicated in an independent cohort. Broadly in line with IMGT annotations, most TCR beta V segments showed up in productive rearrangements about 87% or about 30% of the time in an earlier analysis of approximately 600 of the donors. A later analysis found that TCR association rates varied across HLA loci, with DRB1 alleles showing the most associated TCRs and HLA-C alleles the fewest. Assigning TCR associations to individual alleles was difficult when HLA alleles, especially DR and DQ, strongly co-occurred. CMV serostatus was the only immune exposure information available for the cohort. In a later analysis, 16,951 TCR beta sequences were associated with specific HLA alleles at a false discovery rate of 0.05. In both the original and validation cohorts, the classifier was reported to diagnose cytomegalovirus status with high specificity and sensitivity. Because counts were too low, seventeen rarely observed V segments, including chromosome 9 orphons, were left out of the earlier analysis of 587 of the donors.

The cohort consisted of 670 or so healthy bone marrow donors. All cohort members were sampled while nominally healthy, although unrecorded immune exposures were likely present. The donor was CMV seropositive and belonged to the group of 250 to 350 seropositive cohort members. Each donor provided a peripheral blood sample, and peripheral blood mononuclear cells were used for TCR beta sequencing. The Qiagen DNeasy Blood Extraction Kit was used to extract genomic DNA from the blood cell samples. Receptors were amplified or captured by the immunoSEQ multiplex PCR assay. For the multiplex PCR, a mixture combining 60 forward primers for TCR Vbeta segments and 13 reverse primers for TCR Jbeta segments was used. The CDR3 region of rearranged TCR beta genes was amplified from genomic DNA with a multiplex PCR assay. The Illumina HiSeq System was used to sequence the amplified TCR beta libraries as 87-base-pair reads. The authors' pipeline ran thus. In a later analysis, approximately 74 million unique TCR beta chains were counted across the 500 to 850 repertoires, and about 9.9 million of these chains were shared by at least two donors. A nearest-neighbor algorithm error-corrected the raw reads and collapsed the reads into unique sequences, merging closely related sequences to remove PCR and sequencing errors. CDR3 sequences were aligned to IMGT reference sequences to assign V, D and J gene segments. For a sequence to be retained, a match of at least six nucleotides to both a V gene segment and a J gene segment was required. A rearrangement was called productive if the CDR3 had no stop codons and remained in frame with V and J, and every other rearrangement was called non-productive. Following IMGT convention, CDR3 was defined as the stretch from the second conserved V-encoded cysteine up to the conserved J-encoded phenylalanine. The earlier analysis of some 580 of the donors excluded any sequence lacking an unambiguous match to a single V gene segment. In an earlier analysis of several hundred of the donors, V segments were called functional above 56.7% productive rearrangements and were called segregating when the between-donor standard deviation exceeded 5%. A statistical classification framework was built for diagnosing cytomegalovirus status from the catalog of TCR beta chain sequences. A later analysis assigned V and J genes by comparing TCR nucleotide sequences with IMGT/GENE-DB human TR gene sequences. A later analysis assigned CDR3 sequences and most-parsimonious VDJ recombination scenarios with the TCRdist pipeline. In a later analysis, each TCR beta chain was defined by its CDR3 amino acid sequence together with its V-gene family, and reads lacking a unique V-gene family were excluded. To address suspected cross-contamination and a sequencing artifact, a later analysis removed around 590 highly shared, low-generation-probability nucleotide sequences. In a later analysis, a clonal expansion index for each public chain was calculated from normalized within-repertoire ranks of inferred template counts. In a later analysis, generation probabilities were computed with a VDJ recombination model fitted to out-of-frame rearrangements, and the resulting probabilities were checked against IGoR. In a later analysis, hypergeometric tests were used to score TCR-TCR, TCR-HLA and TCR-CMV co-occurrence, with a repertoire-size bias correction applied to TCR pairs. In a later analysis, false discovery rates were estimated by permuting HLA or CMV assignments 20 times. In a later analysis, co-occurring TCRs were grouped using DBSCAN, with TCRdist sequence similarity added in when clustering inside HLA-allele-positive subsets. Repertoires with fewer than 30,000 or more than 120,000 public chains, plus five repertoires with anomalous nucleotide sharing, were excluded from co-occurrence clustering. TCRdb's version of the immuneACCESS table is confined to in-frame rearrangements and falls short of the full clone set. An unresolved V gene accounts for under half of the shortfall where checked; the remainder is of unknown origin. V and J calls plus clone size are reproduced from that table; the DNA served to infer D and trimming. Recorded for this sample are around 130,000 clones; less than 75% of them occurred a single time. The ten largest clones capture over 2% of the sample.

As regards this clone: Its recognized antigen is unknown. Base qualities are not provided; no much larger clone lies one nucleotide away.

The germline V gene yields SGHTA for CDR1 and FQGNSA for CDR2. There are 14 amino acids in the CDR3, from cysteine to phenylalanine inclusive. Just the 42-base CDR3 DNA is kept, in frame starting at base 1. Trimming takes 7 bases off V and 8 bases off J; junction bases not matched to a gene: 8. Specimen: PBMCs. This TCR came from a woman aged 40 to 50 in good health and CMV-seropositive. The receptor chain draws on TRBV7-2 and TRBJ2-3, and 11 junctional nucleotides match TRBD1. The DNA sequence is TGTGCCAGCACTATGGACAGGGGGCGAGCTACGCAGTATTTT. Its protein product is CASTMDRGRATQYF.